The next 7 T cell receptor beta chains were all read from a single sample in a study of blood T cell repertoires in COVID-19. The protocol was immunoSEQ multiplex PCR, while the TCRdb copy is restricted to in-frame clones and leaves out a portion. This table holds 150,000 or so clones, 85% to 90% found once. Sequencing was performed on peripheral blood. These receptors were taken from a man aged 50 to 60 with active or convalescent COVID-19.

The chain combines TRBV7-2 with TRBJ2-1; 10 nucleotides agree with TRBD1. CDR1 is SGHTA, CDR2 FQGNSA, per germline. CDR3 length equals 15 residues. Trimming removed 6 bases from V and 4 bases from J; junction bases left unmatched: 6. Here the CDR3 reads CASRPGTGVYNEQFF. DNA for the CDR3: TGTGCCAGCAGGCCCGGGACAGGGGTATACAATGAGCAGTTCTTC.

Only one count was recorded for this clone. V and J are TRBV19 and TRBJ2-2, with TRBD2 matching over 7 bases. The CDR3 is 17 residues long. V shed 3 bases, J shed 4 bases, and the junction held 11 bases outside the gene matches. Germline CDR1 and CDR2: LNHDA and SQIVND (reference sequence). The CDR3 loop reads CASSIEGFLAVTGELFF. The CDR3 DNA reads TGTGCCAGTAGTATTGAAGGTTTTCTAGCGGTCACCGGGGAGCTGTTTTTT. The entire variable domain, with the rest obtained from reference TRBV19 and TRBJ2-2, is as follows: DGGITQSPKYLFRKEGQNVTLSCEQNLNHDAMYWYRQDPGQGLRLIYYSQIVNDFQKGDIAEGYSVSREKKESFPLTVTSAQKNPTAFYLCASSIEGFLAVTGELFFGEGSRLTVL.

The CDR3 sequence: CASSYTGTSPLHF. Written as DNA, the CDR3 is TGTGCCAGCAGTTACACCGGGACATCCCCCCTCCACTTT. The chain couples TRBV6-2 or TRBV6-3 to TRBJ1-6, with D perhaps matching TRBD1 (6 bases). The CDR3 covers 13 residues. V gave up 2 bases and J gave up 13 bases, with 12 bases separating them. Per germline, CDR1 MNHEY and CDR2 SVGEGT.

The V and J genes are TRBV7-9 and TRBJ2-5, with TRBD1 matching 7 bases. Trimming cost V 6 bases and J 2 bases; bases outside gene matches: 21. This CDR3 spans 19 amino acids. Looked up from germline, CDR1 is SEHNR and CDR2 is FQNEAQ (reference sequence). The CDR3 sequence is CASRQVGNLRDREQETQYF. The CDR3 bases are TGTGCCAGCAGACAAGTGGGGAATCTCCGGGACAGAGAACAAGAGACCCAGTACTTC.

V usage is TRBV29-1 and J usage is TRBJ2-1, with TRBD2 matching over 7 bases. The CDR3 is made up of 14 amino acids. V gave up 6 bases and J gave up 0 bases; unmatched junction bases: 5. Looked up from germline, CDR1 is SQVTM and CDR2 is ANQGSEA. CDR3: CSVARTSSYNEQFF. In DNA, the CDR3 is TGCAGCGTAGCCAGGACTAGCTCCTACAATGAGCAGTTCTTC.

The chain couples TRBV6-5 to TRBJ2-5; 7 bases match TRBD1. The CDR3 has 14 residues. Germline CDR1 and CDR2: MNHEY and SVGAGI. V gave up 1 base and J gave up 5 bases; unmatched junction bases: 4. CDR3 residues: CASSYWDSWETQYF. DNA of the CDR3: TGTGCCAGCAGTTACTGGGACAGCTGGGAGACCCAGTACTTC.

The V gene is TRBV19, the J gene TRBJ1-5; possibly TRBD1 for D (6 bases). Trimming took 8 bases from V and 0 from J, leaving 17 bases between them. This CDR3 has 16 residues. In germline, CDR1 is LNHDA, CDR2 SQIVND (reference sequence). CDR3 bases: TGTGCCAGTGGAACCGGGACATCCTTTAGCAATCAGCCCCAGCATTTT. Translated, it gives CASGTGTSFSNQPQHF. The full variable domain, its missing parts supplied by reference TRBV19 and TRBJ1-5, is DGGITQSPKYLFRKEGQNVTLSCEQNLNHDAMYWYRQDPGQGLRLIYYSQIVNDFQKGDIAEGYSVSREKKESFPLTVTSAQKNPTAFYLCASGTGTSFSNQPQHFGDGTRLSIL.